A selection of T cell receptor beta chains follows, all from one sample in a study of T-cell reconstitution after alpha-beta-depleted transplantation in children. TCRdb used MiXCR to reprocess the PCR reads, holding one entry per CDR3 protein. The sample has fewer than 1 million distinct CDR3 sequences; about 16% are singletons. The sequenced sample was PBMCs, mostly from graft donor cells, obtained 360 days after TCRalphabeta/CD19-depleted stem cell transplant. The receptors were sampled from a male patient younger than 18 who had a stem cell transplant for acute lymphoblastic leukemia, so the T cells may come from the graft donor. Both conserved end residues are part of each CDR3. A D gene is named only where the DNA matches it firmly. Expanded clones get a size class; other rows say once, few or many, or leave the size out.

CDR3 protein: CSAPGLAGWASYNEQFF; CDR3 DNA: TGCAGTGCTCCGGGACTAGCGGGGTGGGCCTCCTACAATGAGCAGTTCTTC; D gene: TRBD2; clone size: few; J gene: TRBJ2-1; V gene: TRBV20-1; CDR3 length: 17
CDR3 protein: CASSLMGPRVDEQFF; CDR3 DNA: TGTGCCAGCAGCCTAATGGGCCCTAGGGTCGATGAGCAGTTCTTC; D gene: NA; clone size: NA; J gene: TRBJ2-1; V gene: TRBV4-2; CDR3 length: 15
CDR3 protein: CASTWGLAVYNEQFF; CDR3 DNA: TGTGCCAGCACCTGGGGGCTAGCGGTTTACAATGAGCAGTTCTTC; D gene: NA; clone size: NA; J gene: TRBJ2-1; V gene: TRBV28; CDR3 length: 15
CDR3 protein: CASSLTQGPGELFF; CDR3 DNA: TGTGCCAGCAGTTTAACCCAGGGACCCGGGGAGCTGTTTTTT; D gene: NA; clone size: few; J gene: TRBJ2-2; V gene: TRBV12-3/TRBV12-4; CDR3 length: 14
CDR3 protein: CASSLGRTEANYGYTF; CDR3 DNA: TGCGCCAGCAGCTTGGGGCGTACGGAAGCTAACTATGGCTACACCTTC; D gene: NA; clone size: few; J gene: TRBJ1-2; V gene: TRBV5-1; CDR3 length: 16
CDR3 protein: CSARGFGVLRTSSYNEQFF; CDR3 DNA: TGCAGTGCTAGAGGTTTCGGGGTGCTCCGGACCTCATCGTACAATGAGCAGTTCTTC; D gene: NA; clone size: few; J gene: TRBJ2-1; V gene: TRBV20-1; CDR3 length: 19
CDR3 protein: CASSQVEAVGHLRRGAYEQYF; CDR3 DNA: TGCGCCAGCAGCCAAGTAGAGGCCGTGGGACACCTCCGACGGGGGGCCTACGAGCAGTACTTC; D gene: NA; clone size: NA; J gene: TRBJ2-7; V gene: TRBV4-1; CDR3 length: 21
CDR3 protein: CASSLKGTSGRKTDEQFF; CDR3 DNA: TGTGCCAGCAGCTTAAAGGGGACTAGCGGGAGAAAAACGGATGAGCAGTTCTTC; D gene: TRBD2; clone size: NA; J gene: TRBJ2-1; V gene: TRBV7-3; CDR3 length: 18
CDR3 protein: CSGKGLRDTEAFF; CDR3 DNA: TGCAGTGGCAAAGGACTGAGGGATACTGAAGCTTTCTTT; D gene: NA; clone size: few; J gene: TRBJ1-1; V gene: TRBV29-1; CDR3 length: 13
CDR3 protein: CASSPSGTSGSRGSYNEQFF; CDR3 DNA: TGTGCCAGCAGCCCGAGTGGGACTAGCGGGAGTAGGGGCTCCTACAATGAGCAGTTCTTC; D gene: TRBD2; clone size: few; J gene: TRBJ2-1; V gene: TRBV11-2; CDR3 length: 20
CDR3 protein: CSAPSGVNIQYF; CDR3 DNA: TGCAGTGCCCCGAGCGGTGTAAACATTCAGTACTTC; D gene: NA; clone size: few; J gene: TRBJ2-4; V gene: TRBV20-1; CDR3 length: 12
CDR3 protein: CASSHTRDSYNSPLHF; CDR3 DNA: TGTGCCAGCAGCCATACAAGGGACTCCTATAATTCACCCCTCCACTTT; D gene: NA; clone size: few; J gene: TRBJ1-6; V gene: TRBV28; CDR3 length: 16
CDR3 protein: CASSQGGLGFYNEQFF; CDR3 DNA: TGCGCCAGCAGCCAAGGGGGCCTGGGTTTTTACAATGAGCAGTTCTTC; D gene: NA; clone size: NA; J gene: TRBJ2-1; V gene: TRBV4-1; CDR3 length: 16
CDR3 protein: CSVGQSPSEQYF; CDR3 DNA: TGCAGCGTTGGCCAGTCCCCTAGTGAGCAGTACTTC; D gene: NA; clone size: many; J gene: TRBJ2-7; V gene: TRBV29-1; CDR3 length: 12
CDR3 protein: CASSPPTSGRISSNEQFF; CDR3 DNA: TGTGCCAGCTCACCCCCAACTAGCGGGAGGATATCATCTAATGAGCAGTTCTTC; D gene: TRBD2; clone size: few; J gene: TRBJ2-1; V gene: TRBV18; CDR3 length: 18
CDR3 protein: CASSQPPLAGVYEQYF; CDR3 DNA: TGCGCCAGCAGCCAACCCCCGCTAGCGGGAGTCTACGAGCAGTACTTC; D gene: TRBD2; clone size: few; J gene: TRBJ2-7; V gene: TRBV4-1; CDR3 length: 16
CDR3 protein: CSATGTGAGYTF; CDR3 DNA: TGCAGTGCCACCGGGACAGGGGCTGGCTACACCTTC; D gene: TRBD1; clone size: NA; J gene: TRBJ1-2; V gene: TRBV20-1; CDR3 length: 12
CDR3 protein: CASSLAMLQETQYF; CDR3 DNA: TGTGCCAGCAGTTTAGCGATGTTACAAGAGACCCAGTACTTC; D gene: NA; clone size: NA; J gene: TRBJ2-5; V gene: TRBV12-3/TRBV12-4; CDR3 length: 14
CDR3 protein: CASSLDRGAAGELFF; CDR3 DNA: TGTGCCAGCAGCCTAGACAGGGGCGCGGCCGGGGAGCTGTTTTTT; D gene: TRBD1; clone size: few; J gene: TRBJ2-2; V gene: TRBV7-3; CDR3 length: 15
CDR3 protein: CSASPNSYEQYF; CDR3 DNA: TGCAGTGCTAGCCCTAACTCCTACGAGCAGTACTTC; D gene: NA; clone size: many; J gene: TRBJ2-7; V gene: TRBV20-1; CDR3 length: 12
CDR3 protein: CSAPGASRNTIYF; CDR3 DNA: TGCAGTGCTCCGGGGGCCTCGAGAAACACCATATATTTT; D gene: NA; clone size: NA; J gene: TRBJ1-3; V gene: TRBV20-1; CDR3 length: 13
CDR3 protein: CASSLWAGDEKLFF; CDR3 DNA: TGCGCCAGCAGCTTGTGGGCAGGGGATGAAAAACTGTTTTTT; D gene: NA; clone size: few; J gene: TRBJ1-4; V gene: TRBV5-1; CDR3 length: 14
CDR3 protein: CASSPHGLLNEQYF; CDR3 DNA: TGTGCCAGCAGCCCTCACGGACTACTCAACGAGCAGTACTTC; D gene: NA; clone size: NA; J gene: TRBJ2-7; V gene: TRBV14; CDR3 length: 14
CDR3 protein: CASSQDLSSGSLYEQYF; CDR3 DNA: TGTGCCAGCAGCCAAGATCTTTCTAGCGGGAGTCTCTACGAGCAGTACTTC; D gene: TRBD2; clone size: NA; J gene: TRBJ2-7; V gene: TRBV3-1; CDR3 length: 17
CDR3 protein: CASSLLGKLAKDTQYF; CDR3 DNA: TGTGCCAGCAGCTTACTAGGGAAGCTAGCAAAAGATACGCAGTATTTT; D gene: NA; clone size: few; J gene: TRBJ2-3; V gene: TRBV11-2; CDR3 length: 16
CDR3 protein: CASSQRIERAGPGQPQHF; CDR3 DNA: TGTGCCAGCAGCCAGCGGATTGAGAGGGCAGGGCCAGGGCAGCCCCAGCATTTT; D gene: NA; clone size: few; J gene: TRBJ1-5; V gene: TRBV14; CDR3 length: 18
CDR3 protein: CAWSVLGLSEQFF; CDR3 DNA: TGTGCCTGGAGTGTACTGGGGCTGAGTGAGCAGTTCTTC; D gene: NA; clone size: few; J gene: TRBJ2-1; V gene: TRBV30; CDR3 length: 13
CDR3 protein: CASSDRGRPAEPRGEQYF; CDR3 DNA: TGTGCCAGCAGCGACAGGGGGCGCCCCGCGGAGCCAAGGGGCGAGCAGTACTTC; D gene: TRBD1; clone size: NA; J gene: TRBJ2-7; V gene: TRBV11-1; CDR3 length: 18
CDR3 protein: CASSRAWTTPEDTQYF; CDR3 DNA: TGCGCCAGCAGCAGGGCCTGGACAACCCCCGAAGATACGCAGTATTTT; D gene: NA; clone size: NA; J gene: TRBJ2-3; V gene: TRBV5-1; CDR3 length: 16
CDR3 protein: CASRSQVYSNQPQHF; CDR3 DNA: TGCGCCAGCAGGTCACAGGTTTATAGCAATCAGCCCCAGCATTTT; D gene: NA; clone size: few; J gene: TRBJ1-5; V gene: TRBV10-2; CDR3 length: 15
CDR3 protein: CASSLGITGLGGYTF; CDR3 DNA: TGTGCCAGCAGCTTAGGGATAACAGGGTTGGGTGGCTACACCTTC; D gene: NA; clone size: many; J gene: TRBJ1-2; V gene: TRBV7-8; CDR3 length: 15
CDR3 protein: CASSARQADHEQYF; CDR3 DNA: TGTGCCAGCAGCGCCCGACAGGCCGACCACGAGCAGTACTTC; D gene: NA; clone size: NA; J gene: TRBJ2-7; V gene: TRBV9; CDR3 length: 14
CDR3 protein: CASSFSFRTGNTIYF; CDR3 DNA: TGTGCCAGCAGTTTCTCGTTTAGGACTGGAAACACCATATATTTT; D gene: NA; clone size: NA; J gene: TRBJ1-3; V gene: TRBV12-3/TRBV12-4; CDR3 length: 15